This T cell receptor beta chain was observed in a study of naive and memory T cell subsets. Findings and limits, study-wide: Each distinct alpha or beta sequence counts as one clonotype.

There are a few counts of this clonotype. Antigen unknown. An equimolar mix of two oligonucleotides served as the beta constant-region primer for TRBC1 and TRBC2. The ligated cDNA underwent four PCR rounds using SP2 and nested alpha and beta constant-region primers. Each CDR3 protein gets one entry after TCRdb re-called the UMI-ligation and nested PCR reads with MiXCR. Of some 10,000 distinct CDR3 sequences listed, 5.5% to 7% are singletons. Separate alpha and beta amplification began at the second PCR step. Sorting gates: effector memory CD45RA-CD27-, EMRA CD45RA+CD27-. The sequence derives from a human donor in good health. Specimen: CD4+ TEMRA cells from blood. Subset here: effector memory re-expressing CD45RA, CD45RA+ CD27-.

CDR3: CASKGHLISGNTIYF. DNA for the CDR3: TGTGCCAGCAAGGGACACCTTATCTCTGGAAACACCATATATTTT. The chain uses TRBV28 and TRBJ1-3, with D perhaps matching TRBD1 (6 bases). Per germline, CDR1 MDHEN and CDR2 SYDVKM. The CDR3 length is 15 residues. V was shortened by 7 bases and J by 0 bases, with 13 bases between the two germline ends.